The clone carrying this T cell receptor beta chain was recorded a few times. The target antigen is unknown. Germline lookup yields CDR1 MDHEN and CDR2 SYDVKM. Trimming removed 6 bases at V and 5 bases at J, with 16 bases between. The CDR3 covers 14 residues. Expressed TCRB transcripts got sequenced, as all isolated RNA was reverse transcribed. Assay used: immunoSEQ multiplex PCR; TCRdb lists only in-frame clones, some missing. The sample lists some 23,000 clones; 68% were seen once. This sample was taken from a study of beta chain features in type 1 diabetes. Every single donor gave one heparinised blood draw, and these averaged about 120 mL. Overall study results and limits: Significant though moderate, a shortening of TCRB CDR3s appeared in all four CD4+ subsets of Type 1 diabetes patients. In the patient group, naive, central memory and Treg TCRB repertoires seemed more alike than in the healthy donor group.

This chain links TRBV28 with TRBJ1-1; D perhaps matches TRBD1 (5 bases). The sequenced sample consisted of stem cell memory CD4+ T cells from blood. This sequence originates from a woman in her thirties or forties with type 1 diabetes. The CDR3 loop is CASRRPGTPTEAFF. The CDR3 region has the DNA TGTGCCAGCAGACGTCCCGGGACTCCAACTGAAGCTTTCTTT.